These 20 T cell receptor beta chains were all obtained from the same sample, sequenced in a study of blood T cell repertoires in COVID-19. Assay used: immunoSEQ multiplex PCR; TCRdb lists only in-frame clones, some missing. The table shows about 76,000 clones, with about 88% occurring only once. The sequenced sample consisted of peripheral blood. Receptor source: a human donor in a cohort sampled during active COVID-19.

The V and J genes are TRBV7-3 and TRBJ1-1, with 7 bases aligning to TRBD1. Trimming at V came to 5 bases and at J to 2 bases, leaving 5 bases not matched to a gene. From germline, CDR1 is SGHTA and CDR2 FQGTGA. The CDR3 runs to 14 residues. The CDR3 sequence is CASSEQGINTEAFF. The CDR3 nucleotides are TGTGCCAGCAGCGAACAGGGGATCAACACTGAAGCTTTCTTT.

The chain employs TRBV12-3 or TRBV12-4 and TRBJ2-1; D not resolved. Trimming shortened V by 6 bases and J by 4 bases, and 7 bases separated the two germline ends. The length of the CDR3 is 12 residues. CDR3 residues: CASSEKYNEQFF. CDR3 bases: TGTGCCAGCAGCGAGAAGTACAATGAGCAGTTCTTC.

The rearrangement joins TRBV7-3 to TRBJ2-2; TRBD2 matches at 8 bases. The length of the CDR3 is 14 residues. With V trimmed by 8 bases and J by 1 base, 3 bases remained unmatched. In germline, CDR1 is SGHTA, CDR2 FQGTGA. CDR3 region: CASREGMNTGELFF. CDR3 coding DNA: TGTGCCAGCCGGGAGGGGATGAACACCGGGGAGCTGTTTTTT.

This chain joins TRBV6-1 and TRBJ1-2; D uncertain. There are 14 residues in the CDR3. Trimming stripped 3 bases from V and 4 bases from J, with 12 bases between. Germline CDR1 is MNHNS and CDR2 is SASEGT. CDR3 coding DNA: TGTGCCAGCAGTGACGTCCTGGCCCTCTATGGCTACACCTTC. This gives the protein CASSDVLALYGYTF.

The genes are TRBV7-2 and TRBJ2-2; D call uncertain. V lost 5 bases and J 7 bases, leaving 11 bases between the germline ends. The CDR3 is made up of 13 amino acids. Germline V gene sequence: CDR1 SGHTA, CDR2 FQGNSA. This chain's CDR3 is CASSPQVGGELFF. The CDR3 DNA is TGTGCCAGCAGCCCCCAGGTTGGCGGGGAGCTGTTTTTT.

The chain recombines TRBV11-2 with TRBJ2-3, with 9 bases identical to TRBD2. After removal of 0 bases from V and 6 bases from J, the junction contained 10 bases not matched to a gene. This CDR3 is built from 17 residues. Germline-derived CDR1 and CDR2 are SGHAT and FQNNGV. The CDR3 is CASSLERGRGRLDTQYF. CDR3 nucleotide sequence: TGTGCCAGCAGCTTAGAACGCGGGAGGGGACGTTTGGATACGCAGTATTTT.

V is TRBV25-1 and J is TRBJ1-3; possible D gene TRBD1, 6 bases. In germline, CDR1 is MGHDK, CDR2 SYGVNS. This CDR3 region has 14 residues. Trimming left V 7 bases short and J 4 bases short, with 14 bases between. In nucleotides, the CDR3 is TGTGCCAGCAACACAGGGCATGGCGGAAACACCATATATTTT. Its protein is CASNTGHGGNTIYF.

The rearrangement links TRBV5-4 to TRBJ2-3; a possible D gene is TRBD1 (6 bases). Germline loops: CDR1 SGHNT, CDR2 YYREEE (reference sequence). Trimming took off 4 bases at V and 6 bases at J, with 15 bases between the two ends. This CDR3 has 14 residues. The CDR3 reads CASSRKGQPDTQYF. The DNA of the CDR3 is TGTGCCAGCAGCCGAAAAGGACAGCCCGATACGCAGTATTTT.

The CDR3: CAISESSRGRNTDTQYF. CDR3 DNA sequence: TGTGCCATCAGTGAGTCGAGCAGGGGGCGGAACACAGATACGCAGTATTTT. The chain recombines TRBV10-3 with TRBJ2-3; TRBD1 agrees at 8 bases. Germline-derived CDR1 and CDR2 are ENHRY and SYGVKD. V trimming: 0 bases; J trimming: 2 bases; junction bases outside the gene matches: 7. The CDR3 has 17 residues.

The chain links TRBV21-1 to TRBJ2-7; the D call in the table, TRBD2, was not verified against the DNA. TRBV21-1 is designated a pseudogene. This CDR3 spans 15 amino acids. The CDR3 reads CASSRLGTIFSEQYF. The CDR3 nucleotides are TGTGCCAGCAGCAGGCTCGGGACTATTTTTTCCGAGCAGTACTTC.

V usage is TRBV30 and J usage is TRBJ1-6, with 7 nucleotides matching TRBD1. The CDR3 sequence is 13 residues long. The V and J ends lost 4 bases and 11 bases, in that order; junction bases with no gene match: 8. Germline V gene sequence: CDR1 GTSNPN, CDR2 SVGIG (reference sequence). The CDR3 nucleotides are TGTGCCTGGACCTCGGACAGGTCGGCACCCCTCCACTTT. Its translation: CAWTSDRSAPLHF.

This clone turned up a few times. The chain couples TRBV10-1 to TRBJ1-1; 7 bases agree with TRBD1. Germline CDR1 and CDR2: WNHNN and SYGVQD (reference sequence). The CDR3 totals 11 residues. J was trimmed by 4 bases and V by 10 bases; bases with no gene match: 3. The CDR3 DNA reads as TGCGCCACAGGGGGTAGCACTGAAGCTTTCTTT. This encodes CATGGSTEAFF.

The chain uses TRBV9 and TRBJ1-1; no reliable D call. Trimming removed 4 bases from V and 3 bases from J, with 4 bases in between. The CDR3 contains 11 residues. CDR1 is SGDLS, CDR2 YYNGEE, per germline. This CDR3 reads CASSRDTEAFF. The CDR3 coding sequence is TGTGCCAGCAGCCGTGACACTGAAGCTTTCTTT.

The V call is TRBV6-5, the J call TRBJ1-6; D is undetermined. Germline assignment: CDR1 MNHEY and CDR2 SVGAGI. The CDR3 covers 14 residues. V lost 1 base to trimming and J lost 9 bases, with 10 bases between them. Written as DNA, the CDR3 is TGTGCCAGCAGTTACTTCGTATCGGGTTCACCCCTCCACTTT. Translation gives CASSYFVSGSPLHF.

In its sample, this clone was seen once. The chain couples TRBV5-8 to TRBJ2-1; TRBD1 aligns across 7 bases. The junction had 9 bases not matched to a gene; V was cut back by 2 bases and J by 7 bases. The CDR3 is 15 amino acids. Germline V gives CDR1 SGHTS, CDR2 YDEGEE. CDR3: CASSFDSTGLNEQFF. The CDR3 coding sequence is TGTGCCAGCAGCTTTGATTCGACAGGGCTAAATGAGCAGTTCTTC.

J is TRBJ2-5 and V is TRBV12-5; 8 nucleotides agree with TRBD2. The trim removed 1 base at V and 5 bases at J, leaving 18 bases unmatched. Germline V gene sequence: CDR1 LGHNT, CDR2 FRNRAP. This CDR3 has 19 residues. CDR3 region: CASGLDQRSAGAPSETQYF. CDR3 sequence (DNA): TGTGCTAGTGGTTTGGATCAACGATCAGCGGGAGCCCCCTCGGAGACCCAGTACTTC. Based on the CDR3 plus reference TRBV12-5 and TRBJ2-5, the full variable domain is DARVTQTPRHKVTEMGQEVTMRCQPILGHNTVFWYRQTMMQGLELLAYFRNRAPLDDSGMPKDRFSAEMPDATLATLKIQPSEPRDSAVYFCASGLDQRSAGAPSETQYFGPGTRLLVL.

This clone was found a few times. This chain joins TRBV27 and TRBJ1-6; 8 positions agree with TRBD1. Germline V gene lookup returns CDR1 MNHEY and CDR2 SMNVEV (reference sequence). V was pared by 5 bases and J by 10 bases, with 10 bases of the junction left unmatched. CDR3 length equals 15 residues. CDR3 bases: TGTGCCAGCAGTCCGCGGACAGGGAGAGGATCACCCCTCCACTTT. Translated, it gives CASSPRTGRGSPLHF.

The J gene is TRBJ2-7, the V gene TRBV15; possibly TRBD2 for D (5 bases). CDR1 and CDR2 from the germline V gene are LNHNV and YYDKDF (reference sequence). The V end was cut by 3 bases, the J end by 3 bases, with 15 bases between. The length of the CDR3 is 15 residues. The CDR3, as DNA: TGTGCCACCAGCAGCAAGTCGAGGGTGGACTACGAGCAGTACTTC. Translation gives CATSSKSRVDYEQYF.

V is TRBV6-4 and J is TRBJ2-1; D is undetermined. Germline V CDR1 and CDR2: MRHNA, SNTAGT. Trimming took 2 bases from V and 4 from J, leaving 12 bases between them. This CDR3 is built from 15 residues. The CDR3 bases are TGTGCCAGCAGTGACCTCAAGCGTCCATACAATGAGCAGTTCTTC. This translates into CASSDLKRPYNEQFF.

CDR3 residues: CASSGQGSETQYF. The DNA of the CDR3 is TGTGCCAGCAGCGGACAGGGATCAGAGACCCAGTACTTC. The chain couples TRBV12-3 or TRBV12-4 to TRBJ2-5; 8 bases agree with TRBD1. CDR3 length: 13 amino acids. V dropped 6 bases and J dropped 4; count of bases not matched to a gene: 4.